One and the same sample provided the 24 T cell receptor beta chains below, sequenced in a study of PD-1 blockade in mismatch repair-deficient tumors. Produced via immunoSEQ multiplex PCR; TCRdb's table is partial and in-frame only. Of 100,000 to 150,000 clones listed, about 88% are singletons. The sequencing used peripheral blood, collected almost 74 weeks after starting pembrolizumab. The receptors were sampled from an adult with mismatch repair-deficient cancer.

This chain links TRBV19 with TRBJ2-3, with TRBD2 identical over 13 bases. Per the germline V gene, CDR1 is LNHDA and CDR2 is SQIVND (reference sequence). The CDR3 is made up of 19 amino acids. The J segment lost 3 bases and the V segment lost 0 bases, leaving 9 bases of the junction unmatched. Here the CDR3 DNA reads TGTGCCAGTAGTATAGATTGGACTAGCGGGAGTTCCGTTACAGATACGCAGTATTTT. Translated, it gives CASSIDWTSGSSVTDTQYF.

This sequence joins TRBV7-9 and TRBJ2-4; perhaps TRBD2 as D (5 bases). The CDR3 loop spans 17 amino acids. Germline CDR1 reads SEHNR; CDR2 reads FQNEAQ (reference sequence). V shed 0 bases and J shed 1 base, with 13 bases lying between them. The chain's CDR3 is CASSLAGGVAAKNIQYF. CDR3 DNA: TGTGCCAGCAGCTTAGCAGGAGGTGTTGCGGCCAAAAACATTCAGTACTTC.

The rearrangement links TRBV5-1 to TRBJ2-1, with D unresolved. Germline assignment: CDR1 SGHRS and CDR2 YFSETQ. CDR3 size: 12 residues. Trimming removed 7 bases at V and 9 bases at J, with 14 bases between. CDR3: CASLGATGEQFF. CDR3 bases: TGCGCCAGCCTGGGCGCCACGGGTGAGCAGTTCTTC. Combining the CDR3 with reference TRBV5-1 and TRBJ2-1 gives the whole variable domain KAGVTQTPRYLIKTRGQQVTLSCSPISGHRSVSWYQQTPGQGLQFLFEYFSETQRNKGNFPGRFSGRQFSNSRSEMNVSTLELGDSALYLCASLGATGEQFFGPGTRLTVL.

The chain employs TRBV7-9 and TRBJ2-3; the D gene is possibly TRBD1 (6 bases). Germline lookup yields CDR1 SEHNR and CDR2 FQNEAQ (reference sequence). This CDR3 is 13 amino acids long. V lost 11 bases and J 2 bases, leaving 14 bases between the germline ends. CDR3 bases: TGTGCCGACGAGGGACAAATCACAGATACGCAGTATTTT. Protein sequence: CADEGQITDTQYF.

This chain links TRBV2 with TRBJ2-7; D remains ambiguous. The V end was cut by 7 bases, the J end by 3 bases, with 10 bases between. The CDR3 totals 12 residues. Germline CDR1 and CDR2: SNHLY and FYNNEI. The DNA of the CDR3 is TGTGCCAGCAATCTTCGGCGCTACGAGCAGTACTTC. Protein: CASNLRRYEQYF.

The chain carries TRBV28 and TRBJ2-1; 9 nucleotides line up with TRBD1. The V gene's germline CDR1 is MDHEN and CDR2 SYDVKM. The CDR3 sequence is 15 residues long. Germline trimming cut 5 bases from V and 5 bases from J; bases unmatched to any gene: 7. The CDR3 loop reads CASSQDRGVHNEQFF. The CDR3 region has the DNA TGTGCCAGCAGTCAGGACAGGGGAGTCCACAATGAGCAGTTCTTC.

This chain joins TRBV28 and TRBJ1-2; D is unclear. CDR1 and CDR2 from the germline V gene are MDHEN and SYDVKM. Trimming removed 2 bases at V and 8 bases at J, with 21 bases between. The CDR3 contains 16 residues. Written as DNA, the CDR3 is TGTGCCAGCAGTTTACTTAACCCGGACGGAGAGATGGGCTACACCTTC. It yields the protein CASSLLNPDGEMGYTF.

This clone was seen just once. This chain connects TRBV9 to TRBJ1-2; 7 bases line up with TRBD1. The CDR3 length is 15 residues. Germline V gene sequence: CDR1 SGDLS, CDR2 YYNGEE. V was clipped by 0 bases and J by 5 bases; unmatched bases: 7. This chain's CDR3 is CASSVGGDSFYGYTF. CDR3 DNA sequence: TGTGCCAGCAGCGTAGGAGGGGACAGTTTTTATGGCTACACCTTC.

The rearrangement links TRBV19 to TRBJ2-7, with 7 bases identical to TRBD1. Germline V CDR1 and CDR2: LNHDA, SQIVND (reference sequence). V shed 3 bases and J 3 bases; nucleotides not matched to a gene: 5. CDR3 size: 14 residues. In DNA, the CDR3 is TGTGCCAGTAGTATGAGGAGACAGGGCTACGAGCAGTACTTC. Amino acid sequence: CASSMRRQGYEQYF.

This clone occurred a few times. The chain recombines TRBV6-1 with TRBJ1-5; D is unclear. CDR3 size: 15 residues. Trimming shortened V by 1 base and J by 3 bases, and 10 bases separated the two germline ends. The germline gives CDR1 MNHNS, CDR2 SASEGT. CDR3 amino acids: CASSEVVVPNQPQHF. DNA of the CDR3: TGTGCCAGCAGTGAAGTTGTAGTACCCAATCAGCCCCAGCATTTT.

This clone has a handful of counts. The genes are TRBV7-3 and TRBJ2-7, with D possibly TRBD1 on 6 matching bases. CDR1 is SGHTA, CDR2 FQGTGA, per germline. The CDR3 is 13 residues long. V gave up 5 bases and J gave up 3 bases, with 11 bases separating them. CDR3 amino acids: CASSQQQGYEQYF. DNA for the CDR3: TGTGCCAGCAGCCAACAACAGGGCTACGAGCAGTACTTC.

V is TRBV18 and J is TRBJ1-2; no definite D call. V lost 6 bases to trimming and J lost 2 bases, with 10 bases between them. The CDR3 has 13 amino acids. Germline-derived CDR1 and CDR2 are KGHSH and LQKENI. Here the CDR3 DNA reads TGTGCCAGCTCGTCGAAGGAGAACTATGGCTACACCTTC. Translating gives CASSSKENYGYTF.

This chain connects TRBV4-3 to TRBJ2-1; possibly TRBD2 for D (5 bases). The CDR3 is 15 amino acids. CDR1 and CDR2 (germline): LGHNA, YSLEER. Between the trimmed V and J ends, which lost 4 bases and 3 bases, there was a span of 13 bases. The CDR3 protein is CASSPRGGIYNEQFF. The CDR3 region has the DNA TGCGCCAGCAGCCCTCGAGGAGGTATCTACAATGAGCAGTTCTTC.

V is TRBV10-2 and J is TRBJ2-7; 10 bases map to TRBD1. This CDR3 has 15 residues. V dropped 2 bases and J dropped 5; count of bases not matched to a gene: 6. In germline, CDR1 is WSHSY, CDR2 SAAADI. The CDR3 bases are TGCGCCAGCAGTGAGCGACAGGGGGCGTTTGACGAGCAGTACTTC. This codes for CASSERQGAFDEQYF.

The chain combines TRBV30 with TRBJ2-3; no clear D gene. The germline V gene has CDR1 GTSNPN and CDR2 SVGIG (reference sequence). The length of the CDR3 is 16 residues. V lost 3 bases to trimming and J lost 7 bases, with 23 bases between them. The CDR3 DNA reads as TGTGCCTGGAGAACACCTCTCGGCACTCACAGTTATACGCAGTATTTT. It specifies CAWRTPLGTHSYTQYF.

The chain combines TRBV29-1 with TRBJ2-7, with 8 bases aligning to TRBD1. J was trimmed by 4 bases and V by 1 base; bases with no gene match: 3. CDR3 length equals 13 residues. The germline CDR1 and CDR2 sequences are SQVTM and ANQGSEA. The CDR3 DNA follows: TGCAGCGTTGAAGGGACAGGGCGTTACGAGCAGTACTTC. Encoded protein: CSVEGTGRYEQYF.

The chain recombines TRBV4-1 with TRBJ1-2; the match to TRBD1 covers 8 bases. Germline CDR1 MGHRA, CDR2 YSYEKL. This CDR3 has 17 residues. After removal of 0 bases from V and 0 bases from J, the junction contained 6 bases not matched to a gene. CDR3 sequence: CASSQDSGQGANYGYTF. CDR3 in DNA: TGCGCCAGCAGCCAAGACTCAGGACAGGGCGCTAACTATGGCTACACCTTC.

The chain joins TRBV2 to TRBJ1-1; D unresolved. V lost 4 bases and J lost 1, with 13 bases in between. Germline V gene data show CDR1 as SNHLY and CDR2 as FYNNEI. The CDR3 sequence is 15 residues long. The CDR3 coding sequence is TGTGCCAGCAGTGTGCGAACAGTGGCGAACACTGAAGCTTTCTTT. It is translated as CASSVRTVANTEAFF. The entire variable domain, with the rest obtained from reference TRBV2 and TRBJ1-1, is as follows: EPEVTQTPSHQVTQMGQEVILRCVPISNHLYFYWYRQILGQKVEFLVSFYNNEISEKSEIFDDQFSVERPDGSNFTLKIRSTKLEDSAMYFCASSVRTVANTEAFFGQGTRLTVV.

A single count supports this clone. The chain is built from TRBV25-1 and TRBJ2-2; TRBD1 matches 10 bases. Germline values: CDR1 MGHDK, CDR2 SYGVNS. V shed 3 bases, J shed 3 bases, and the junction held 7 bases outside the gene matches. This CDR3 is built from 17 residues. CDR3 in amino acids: CASSDPDRGRYTGELFF. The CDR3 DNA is TGTGCCAGCAGTGACCCCGACAGGGGGCGGTACACCGGGGAGCTGTTTTTT.

The CDR3 DNA reads as TGTGCCAGCCCAGGGGCTAGCGGCTCCTACAATGAGCAGTTCTTC. Translating gives CASPGASGSYNEQFF. This rearrangement joins TRBV7-9 to TRBJ2-1, with TRBD2 as a possible D gene (7 bases). The germline CDR1 and CDR2 sequences are SEHNR and FQNEAQ (reference sequence). The CDR3 has 15 amino acids. Trimming took off 8 bases at V and 0 bases at J, with 14 bases between the two ends.

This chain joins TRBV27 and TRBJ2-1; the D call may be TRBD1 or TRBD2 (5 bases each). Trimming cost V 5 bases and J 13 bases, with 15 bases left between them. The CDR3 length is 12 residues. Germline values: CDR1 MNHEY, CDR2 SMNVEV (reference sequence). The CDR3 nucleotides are TGTGCCAGCAGTGCCCGGGGCAAGGCCCAGTTCTTC. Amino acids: CASSARGKAQFF.

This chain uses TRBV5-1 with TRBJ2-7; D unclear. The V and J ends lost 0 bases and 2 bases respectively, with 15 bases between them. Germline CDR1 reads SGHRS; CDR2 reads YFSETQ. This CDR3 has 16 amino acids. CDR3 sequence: CASSLGRTDPTYEQYF. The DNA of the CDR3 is TGCGCCAGCAGCTTGGGTAGGACCGACCCCACCTACGAGCAGTACTTC.

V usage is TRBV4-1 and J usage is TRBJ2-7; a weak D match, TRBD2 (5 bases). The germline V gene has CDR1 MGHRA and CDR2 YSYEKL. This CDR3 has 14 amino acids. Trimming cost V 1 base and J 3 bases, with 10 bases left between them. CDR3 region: CASSQGWAGYEQYF. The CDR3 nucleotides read TGCGCCAGCAGCCAAGGTTGGGCGGGCTACGAGCAGTACTTC.

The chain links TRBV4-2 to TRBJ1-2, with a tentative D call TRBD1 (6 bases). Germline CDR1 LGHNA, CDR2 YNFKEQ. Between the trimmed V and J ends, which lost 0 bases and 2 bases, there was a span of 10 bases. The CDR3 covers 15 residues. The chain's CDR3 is CASSQDDRPNYGYTF. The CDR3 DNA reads TGTGCCAGCAGCCAAGATGACAGGCCCAACTATGGCTACACCTTC.